Following are 32 T cell receptor beta chains from one sample sequenced in a study of shared clonotypes between healthy human individuals. Sequencing was performed with immunoSEQ multiplex PCR; in TCRdb, only in-frame clones are kept and a portion is missing. The sample includes approximately 2.5 million clones, under 95% seen only once; the top ten take 0.36%. The source material was naive CD4+ T cells from PBMCs. Sample subset: CD45RA+ positively selected. The origin of the receptors is a man aged 18 to 30 in good health. Some clones in this sample may be carry-over from other donors' samples.

The chain employs TRBV7-6 and TRBJ1-3; the D gene is possibly TRBD1 (5 bases). There are 17 residues in the CDR3. Germline V gene sequence: CDR1 SGHVS, CDR2 FNYEAQ. V was trimmed by 5 bases and J by 3 bases, leaving 20 bases between them. CDR3 loop: CASSQWQGNSGGNTIYF. In DNA form, the CDR3 reads TGTGCCAGCAGCCAGTGGCAGGGAAACTCTGGTGGAAACACCATATATTTT.

This chain uses TRBV7-2 with TRBJ2-5; TRBD1 aligns across 9 bases. The DNA end is a closer match to TRBJ2-7, so the J assignment may be wrong. CDR1 is SGHTA and CDR2 is FQGNSA in the germline V gene. This CDR3 is 14 amino acids long. The CDR3 DNA is TGTGCCAGCAGTAGAGGACAGGGGAAGTACGAGCAGTACTTC. Residues: CASSRGQGKYEQYF.

This chain uses TRBV9 with TRBJ2-5; 7 positions agree with TRBD1. The germline gives CDR1 SGDLS, CDR2 YYNGEE. The trim removed 5 bases at V and 4 bases at J, leaving 2 bases unmatched. This CDR3 is 12 amino acids long. This CDR3 is CASSTGAETQYF. The CDR3 DNA is TGTGCCAGCAGTACAGGGGCAGAGACCCAGTACTTC.

This chain uses TRBV5-1 with TRBJ2-1; 8 bases are a match to TRBD1. Germline V CDR1 and CDR2: SGHRS, YFSETQ. The CDR3 extends over 15 amino acids. V shed 3 bases and J 8 bases; nucleotides not matched to a gene: 10. In nucleotides, the CDR3 is TGCGCCAGCAGCTCGTCAGGGGGCTCGGGGCATGAGCAGTTCTTC. The encoded protein is CASSSSGGSGHEQFF.

The CDR3 sequence: CASSWDPDEQYF. CDR3 nucleotide sequence: TGTGCCAGCAGCTGGGACCCCGACGAGCAGTACTTC. V gene TRBV11-3 combines with J gene TRBJ2-7; D possibly matches TRBD1 or TRBD2 (5 bases each). V was cut by 4 bases and J by 5 bases, with 9 bases left in between. Looked up from germline, CDR1 is SGHNT and CDR2 is YENEEA. CDR3 size: 12 residues.

The chain employs TRBV5-1 and TRBJ2-3; 14 bases fit TRBD2. The CDR3 has 17 amino acids. V lost 3 bases to trimming and J lost 4 bases; unmatched junction nucleotides: 7. In germline, CDR1 is SGHRS, CDR2 YFSETQ. CDR3 sequence (DNA): TGCGCCAGCAGCTCGTGGACTAGCGGGAGGCCTCCAGATACGCAGTATTTT. This translates into CASSSWTSGRPPDTQYF.

In this sample, this clone turned up once. The rearrangement links TRBV2 to TRBJ1-3; D not resolved. The CDR3 is made up of 14 amino acids. Per the germline V gene, CDR1 is SNHLY and CDR2 is FYNNEI. V lost 4 bases, J lost 2 bases, and 9 bases lay in between. CDR3 protein: CASSGRAAGNTIYF. Here the CDR3 DNA reads TGTGCCAGCAGTGGTCGGGCGGCTGGAAACACCATATATTTT.

The chain uses TRBV10-3 and TRBJ1-1, with 9 bases lining up with TRBD1. This CDR3 contains 15 residues. The germline V gene encodes CDR1 ENHRY and CDR2 SYGVKD. V was pared by 6 bases and J by 4 bases, with 9 bases of the junction left unmatched. The CDR3 sequence is CAIRRAPGQGTEAFF. The CDR3 DNA reads as TGTGCCATCAGGAGAGCCCCGGGACAGGGCACTGAAGCTTTCTTT.

On this clone itself: In the same sample, other DNA sequences code for this CDR3. V usage is TRBV7-2 and J usage is TRBJ1-3, with no clear D. Trimming took 0 bases from V and 4 from J, leaving 4 bases between them. The germline gives CDR1 SGHTA, CDR2 FQGNSA. The CDR3 covers 13 residues. CDR3 sequence (DNA): TGTGCCAGCAGCTTAGCTGGGGGAAACACCATATATTTT. The encoded protein is CASSLAGGNTIYF. The entire variable domain, with the rest obtained from reference TRBV7-2 and TRBJ1-3, is as follows: GAGVSQSPSNKVTEKGKDVELRCDPISGHTALYWYRQSLGQGLEFLIYFQGNSAPDKSGLPSDRFSAERTGGSVSTLTIQRTQQEDSAVYLCASSLAGGNTIYFGEGSWLTVV.

The chain is built from TRBV5-4 and TRBJ2-1, with 12 bases that match TRBD2. Germline V gene sequence: CDR1 SGHNT, CDR2 YYREEE (reference sequence). Germline trimming cut 5 bases from V and 9 bases from J; bases unmatched to any gene: 9. CDR3 length: 15 amino acids. The CDR3 spells CASSSRLAGEGEQFF. Here the CDR3 DNA reads TGTGCCAGCAGTTCAAGACTAGCGGGAGAGGGTGAGCAGTTCTTC.

This clone was picked up one time. This rearrangement joins TRBV7-9 to TRBJ1-1; unclear D gene. Germline V gives CDR1 SEHNR, CDR2 FQNEAQ (reference sequence). V was clipped by 5 bases and J by 10 bases, with 14 bases between them. The CDR3 runs 12 residues. CDR3 coding DNA: TGTGCCAGCAGCCCCACGCGGCAGGCAGCTTTCTTT. Encoded protein: CASSPTRQAAFF.

This clone was detected only once. For the CDR3, the DNA is TGCGCCAGCAGCCTACTTAGGAGCTCCTACAATGAGCAGTTCTTC. Amino acids: CASSLLRSSYNEQFF. The V and J genes are TRBV5-1 and TRBJ2-1; D is unresolved. CDR3 length equals 15 residues. The germline V and J ends were trimmed by 4 bases and 0 bases, with 11 bases remaining between them. The germline V gene encodes CDR1 SGHRS and CDR2 YFSETQ.

This clone has only one observation. V and J are TRBV4-1 and TRBJ1-1; no clear D. V dropped 3 bases and J dropped 11 bases, with 13 bases sitting between them. The CDR3 covers 12 residues. CDR1 and CDR2 (germline): MGHRA, YSYEKL. The CDR3 here is CASSQGFVAAFF. In DNA, the CDR3 is TGCGCCAGCAGCCAGGGGTTCGTTGCGGCTTTCTTT.

Turning to this clone: The same CDR3 arises from other DNA sequences in this sample as well. V gene TRBV5-1 combines with J gene TRBJ2-5; no firm D call. This CDR3 comprises 14 residues. From germline, CDR1 is SGHRS and CDR2 YFSETQ. V lost 0 bases, J lost 3 bases, and 9 bases lay in between. In DNA form, the CDR3 reads TGCGCCAGCAGCTTGGTTGGCGACGAAGAGACCCAGTACTTC. This gives the protein CASSLVGDEETQYF.

The chain carries TRBV4-3 and TRBJ2-7; D unresolved. Germline assignment: CDR1 LGHNA and CDR2 YSLEER. The CDR3 consists of 14 residues. V lost 0 bases and J 2 bases, leaving 8 bases between the germline ends. CDR3 DNA: TGCGCCAGCAGCCAAGATATATTGACCTACGAGCAGTACTTC. It specifies CASSQDILTYEQYF.

V usage is TRBV25-1 and J usage is TRBJ1-1; no definite D call. CDR3 size: 12 residues. Between the trimmed V and J ends, which lost 8 bases and 5 bases, there was a span of 12 bases. CDR1 is MGHDK and CDR2 is SYGVNS in the germline V gene. The CDR3 coding sequence is TGTGCCAGCCTCATCGATGGGACTGAAGCTTTCTTT. Protein sequence: CASLIDGTEAFF.

CDR3 nucleotide sequence: TGCGCCAGCCAAAACTCGGGGGACCTCCAAGAGACCCAGTACTTC. Its translation is CASQNSGDLQETQYF. The V and J genes are TRBV5-1 and TRBJ2-5; D is possibly TRBD2 (6 bases). From germline, CDR1 is SGHRS and CDR2 YFSETQ. The CDR3 runs to 15 residues. V was clipped by 7 bases and J by 1 base, with 17 bases between them.

This clone was counted a single time. The V gene is TRBV25-1, the J gene TRBJ2-7; 10 bases line up with TRBD2. This CDR3 region has 15 residues. The trim removed 7 bases at V and 8 bases at J, leaving 14 bases unmatched. Per the germline V gene, CDR1 is MGHDK and CDR2 is SYGVNS. The CDR3 loop is CASTSAGGVFMKQYF. CDR3 coding DNA: TGTGCCAGCACCTCAGCGGGAGGGGTTTTTATGAAGCAGTACTTC.

CDR3: CASRPSKGLADHTGELFF. CDR3 in DNA: TGTGCCAGCAGACCCTCAAAAGGACTAGCGGATCACACCGGGGAGCTGTTTTTT. V is TRBV5-4 and J is TRBJ2-2; 10 bases line up with TRBD2. V dropped 5 bases and J dropped 3; count of bases not matched to a gene: 13. Germline CDR1 SGHNT, CDR2 YYREEE (reference sequence). This CDR3 spans 18 amino acids.

The chain couples TRBV7-3 to TRBJ2-1; 12 bases are a match to TRBD2. The ends lost 2 bases at V and 8 bases at J; junction bases unmatched: 7. Germline assignment: CDR1 SGHTA and CDR2 FQGTGA. The CDR3 consists of 16 residues. The CDR3 nucleotides read TGTGCCAGCAGCTTATCCGGACTAGCGGGACAGGATGAGCAGTTCTTC. Translation gives CASSLSGLAGQDEQFF.

The rearrangement uses TRBV19 and TRBJ2-7; 12 bases are shared with TRBD2. The germline V gene encodes CDR1 LNHDA and CDR2 SQIVND (reference sequence). V lost 4 bases and J lost 6; bases outside the gene matches: 7. The CDR3 consists of 15 residues. The CDR3 here is CASSRTSGTSLEQYF. In DNA form, the CDR3 reads TGTGCCAGTAGTAGGACTAGCGGGACATCCCTCGAGCAGTACTTC. The full variable domain, completed using reference TRBV19 and TRBJ2-7, is DGGITQSPKYLFRKEGQNVTLSCEQNLNHDAMYWYRQDPGQGLRLIYYSQIVNDFQKGDIAEGYSVSREKKESFPLTVTSAQKNPTAFYLCASSRTSGTSLEQYFGPGTRLTVT.

This clone came up once. The chain has TRBV7-9 and TRBJ2-7, with 8 bases lining up with TRBD1. Germline V gives CDR1 SEHNR, CDR2 FQNEAQ (reference sequence). The CDR3 contains 15 residues. V was clipped by 1 base and J by 2 bases; unmatched bases: 4. CDR3 residues: CASSLVTGGTYEQYF. In DNA form, the CDR3 reads TGTGCCAGCAGCTTAGTCACAGGGGGTACCTACGAGCAGTACTTC.

The chain combines TRBV28 with TRBJ2-3; 8 bases align to TRBD1. J gave up 4 bases and V 7 bases, and 10 bases lay outside the gene matches. CDR3 length equals 15 residues. Germline assignment: CDR1 MDHEN and CDR2 SYDVKM. CDR3 region: CASTQTGQGADTQYF. As DNA, the CDR3 is TGTGCCAGCACCCAGACCGGACAGGGTGCAGATACGCAGTATTTT.

The chain uses TRBV6-5 and TRBJ1-2, with D hard to call. The germline V gene encodes CDR1 MNHEY and CDR2 SVGAGI. With 0 bases removed from V and 4 bases from J, the gap between germline ends came to 12 bases. The CDR3 consists of 15 residues. The CDR3 protein is CASSYSPRDVYGYTF. The CDR3 DNA reads as TGTGCCAGCAGTTACTCTCCGCGGGATGTCTATGGCTACACCTTC.

This chain connects TRBV7-3 to TRBJ1-1, with 8 bases that match TRBD1. The CDR3 has 15 amino acids. V was clipped by 5 bases and J by 1 base; unmatched bases: 6. CDR1 and CDR2 (germline): SGHTA, FQGTGA. CDR3 amino acids: CASSPGGWANTEAFF. CDR3 DNA: TGTGCCAGCAGCCCAGGGGGCTGGGCGAACACTGAAGCTTTCTTT. Supplemented by reference TRBV7-3 and TRBJ1-1, the full variable domain reads GAGVSQTPSNKVTEKGKYVELRCDPISGHTALYWYRQSLGQGPEFLIYFQGTGAADDSGLPNDRFFAVRPEGSVSTLKIQRTERGDSAVYLCASSPGGWANTEAFFGQGTRLTVV.

The CDR3 is CASRRTGHTGELFF. In nucleotides, the CDR3 is TGTGCCAGCAGAAGGACAGGGCACACCGGGGAGCTGTTTTTT. This chain connects TRBV2 to TRBJ2-2; TRBD1 matches 8 bases. This CDR3 region has 14 residues. The V gene's germline CDR1 is SNHLY and CDR2 FYNNEI. Losses at the gene ends were 6 bases for V and 3 bases for J; bases not matched to a gene: 3.

The J gene is TRBJ2-5, the V gene TRBV15, with 10 bases that match TRBD1. The CDR3 totals 18 residues. Germline V gene lookup returns CDR1 LNHNV and CDR2 YYDKDF (reference sequence). V shed 0 bases, J shed 2 bases, and the junction held 9 bases outside the gene matches. CDR3 protein: CATSRDRDRGLGQETQYF. The CDR3 DNA follows: TGTGCCACCAGCAGAGACCGGGACAGGGGATTGGGGCAAGAGACCCAGTACTTC.

The chain combines TRBV1 with TRBJ2-1; TRBD2 was called by the table and not checked on the DNA. TRBV1 is reported as a pseudogene. The CDR3 is 18 residues long. The CDR3 sequence is CTSSQDVGLAETYNEQFF. The CDR3 coding sequence is TGCACCAGCAGCCAAGATGTGGGTCTAGCCGAGACCTACAATGAGCAGTTCTTC.

V is TRBV7-8 and J is TRBJ2-3; 9 bases map to TRBD2. Trimming cost V 1 base and J 3 bases; bases outside gene matches: 8. Germline V lookup: CDR1 SGHVS, CDR2 FQNEAQ. The CDR3 consists of 17 residues. The CDR3 bases are TGTGCCAGCAGCTTAGTTTACCGGCTAGCGGGGACAGATACGCAGTATTTT. Translation gives CASSLVYRLAGTDTQYF.

The chain joins TRBV19 to TRBJ1-2; 7 positions match TRBD1. The J segment lost 3 bases and the V segment lost 7 bases, leaving 11 bases of the junction unmatched. CDR3 length equals 15 residues. The germline gives CDR1 LNHDA, CDR2 SQIVND (reference sequence). The CDR3 sequence: CASIERQGGYYGYTF. DNA of the CDR3: TGTGCCAGTATCGAACGGCAGGGGGGATACTATGGCTACACCTTC.

This chain links TRBV5-5 with TRBJ1-3; D not resolved. The germline V gene encodes CDR1 SGHKS and CDR2 YYEKEE (reference sequence). V dropped 1 base and J dropped 3 bases, with 2 bases sitting between them. The CDR3 consists of 12 residues. CDR3 DNA: TGTGCCAGCAGCTTGAGTGGAAACACCATATATTTT. The encoded protein is CASSLSGNTIYF.

The V and J genes are TRBV7-9 and TRBJ2-5; D perhaps matches TRBD1 (6 bases). The V and J ends lost 1 base and 2 bases respectively, with 11 bases between them. The CDR3 is made up of 15 amino acids. Germline lookup yields CDR1 SEHNR and CDR2 FQNEAQ (reference sequence). In nucleotides, the CDR3 is TGTGCCAGCAGCTTAGGAGGACAGATTCAAGAGACCCAGTACTTC. This encodes CASSLGGQIQETQYF.